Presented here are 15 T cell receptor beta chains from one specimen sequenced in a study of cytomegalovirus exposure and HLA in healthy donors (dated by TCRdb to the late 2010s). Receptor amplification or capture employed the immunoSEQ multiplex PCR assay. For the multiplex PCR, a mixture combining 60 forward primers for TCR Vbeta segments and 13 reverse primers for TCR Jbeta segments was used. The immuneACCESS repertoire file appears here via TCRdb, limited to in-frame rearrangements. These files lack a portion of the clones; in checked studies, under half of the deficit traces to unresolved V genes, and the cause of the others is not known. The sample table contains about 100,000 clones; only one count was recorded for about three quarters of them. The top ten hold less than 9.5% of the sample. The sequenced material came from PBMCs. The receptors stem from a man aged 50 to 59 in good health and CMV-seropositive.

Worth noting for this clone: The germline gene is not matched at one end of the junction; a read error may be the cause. As DNA, the CDR3 is TGTGCCAGCAGTTTATCGACAGGGCCAGATCAGCCCCACCATTTT. It encodes CASSLSTGPDQPHHF. This chain uses TRBV27 with TRBJ1-5; 7 nucleotides agree with TRBD1. The CDR3 consists of 15 residues. The V gene's germline CDR1 is MNHEY and CDR2 SMNVEV (reference sequence).

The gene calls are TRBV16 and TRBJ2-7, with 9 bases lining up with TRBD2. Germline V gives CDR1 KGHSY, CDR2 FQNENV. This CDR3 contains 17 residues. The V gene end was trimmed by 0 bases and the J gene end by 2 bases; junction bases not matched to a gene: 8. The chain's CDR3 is CASSQSIGTSPPYEQYF. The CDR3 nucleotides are TGTGCCAGCAGCCAATCGATCGGGACTAGCCCTCCCTACGAGCAGTACTTC.

CDR3 bases: TGTGCCAGCAGTTTCGGGACAGCTGACCATGGCTACACCTTC. Translating gives CASSFGTADHGYTF. This rearrangement joins TRBV6-5 to TRBJ1-2, with 7 bases aligning to TRBD1. J lost 6 bases, V lost 4 bases, and 8 bases had no gene match. Germline loops: CDR1 MNHEY, CDR2 SVGAGI. The length of the CDR3 is 14 residues.

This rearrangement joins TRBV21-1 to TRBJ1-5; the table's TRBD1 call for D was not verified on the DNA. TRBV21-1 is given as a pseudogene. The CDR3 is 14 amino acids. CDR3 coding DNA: TGTGCCAGCAGCAACCTACAGGGGACCCAGCCCCAGCATTTT. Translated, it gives CASSNLQGTQPQHF.

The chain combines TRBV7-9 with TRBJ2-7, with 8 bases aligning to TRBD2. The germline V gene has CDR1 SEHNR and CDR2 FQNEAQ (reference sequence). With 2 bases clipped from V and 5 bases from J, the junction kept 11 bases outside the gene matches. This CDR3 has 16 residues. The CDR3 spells CASSLRAGTSVHEQYF. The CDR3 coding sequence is TGTGCCAGCAGCTTAAGGGCCGGGACTAGTGTGCACGAGCAGTACTTC.

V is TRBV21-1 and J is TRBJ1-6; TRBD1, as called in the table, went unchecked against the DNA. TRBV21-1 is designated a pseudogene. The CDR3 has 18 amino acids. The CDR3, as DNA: TGTGCCAGCAGGGACGTTACAGGGTTTCGGTCGAGTAATTCACCCCTCCACTTT. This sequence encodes CASRDVTGFRSSNSPLHF.

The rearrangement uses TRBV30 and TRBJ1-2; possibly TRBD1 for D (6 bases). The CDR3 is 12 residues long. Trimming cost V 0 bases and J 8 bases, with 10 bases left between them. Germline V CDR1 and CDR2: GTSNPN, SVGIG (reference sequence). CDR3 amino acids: CAWSVQGHGYTF. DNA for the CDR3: TGTGCCTGGAGTGTACAGGGACACGGCTACACCTTC.

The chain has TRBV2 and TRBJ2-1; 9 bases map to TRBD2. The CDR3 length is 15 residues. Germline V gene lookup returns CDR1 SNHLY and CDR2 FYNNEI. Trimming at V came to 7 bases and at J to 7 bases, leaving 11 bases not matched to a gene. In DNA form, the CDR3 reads TGTGCCAGCACCCAAAGGGGGCTAGCGGGAAATGAGCAGTTCTTC. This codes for CASTQRGLAGNEQFF. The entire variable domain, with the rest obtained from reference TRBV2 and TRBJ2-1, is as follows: EPEVTQTPSHQVTQMGQEVILRCVPISNHLYFYWYRQILGQKVEFLVSFYNNEISEKSEIFDDQFSVERPDGSNFTLKIRSTKLEDSAMYFCASTQRGLAGNEQFFGPGTRLTVL.

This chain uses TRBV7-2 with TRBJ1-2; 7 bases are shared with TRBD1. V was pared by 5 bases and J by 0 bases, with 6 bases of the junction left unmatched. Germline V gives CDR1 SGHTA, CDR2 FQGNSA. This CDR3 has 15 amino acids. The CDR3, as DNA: TGTGCCAGCAGCACCCGACAGGGTACTAACTATGGCTACACCTTC. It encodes CASSTRQGTNYGYTF.

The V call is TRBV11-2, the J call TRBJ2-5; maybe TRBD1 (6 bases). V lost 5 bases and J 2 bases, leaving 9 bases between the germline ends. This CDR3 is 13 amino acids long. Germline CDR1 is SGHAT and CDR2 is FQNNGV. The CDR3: CASSPQGQETQYF. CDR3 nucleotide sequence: TGTGCCAGCAGCCCCCAGGGGCAAGAGACCCAGTACTTC.

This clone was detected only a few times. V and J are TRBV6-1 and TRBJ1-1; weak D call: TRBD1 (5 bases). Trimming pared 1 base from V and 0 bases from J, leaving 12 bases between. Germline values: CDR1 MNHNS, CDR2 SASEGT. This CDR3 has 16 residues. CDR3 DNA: TGTGCCAGCAGTGAAGGGCAGGGCTATCTGAACACTGAAGCTTTCTTT. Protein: CASSEGQGYLNTEAFF.

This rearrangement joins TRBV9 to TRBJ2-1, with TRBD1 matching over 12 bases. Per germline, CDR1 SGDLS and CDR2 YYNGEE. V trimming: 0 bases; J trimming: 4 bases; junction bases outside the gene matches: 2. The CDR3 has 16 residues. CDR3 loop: CASSVAGQGAYNEQFF. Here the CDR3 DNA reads TGTGCCAGCAGCGTAGCGGGACAGGGGGCTTACAATGAGCAGTTCTTC.

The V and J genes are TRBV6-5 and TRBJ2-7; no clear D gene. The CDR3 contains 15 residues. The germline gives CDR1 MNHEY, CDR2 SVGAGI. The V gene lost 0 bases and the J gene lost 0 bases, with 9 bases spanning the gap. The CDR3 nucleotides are TGTGCCAGCAGTTACTCTCCAGGCTTCTCCTACGAGCAGTACTTC. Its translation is CASSYSPGFSYEQYF.

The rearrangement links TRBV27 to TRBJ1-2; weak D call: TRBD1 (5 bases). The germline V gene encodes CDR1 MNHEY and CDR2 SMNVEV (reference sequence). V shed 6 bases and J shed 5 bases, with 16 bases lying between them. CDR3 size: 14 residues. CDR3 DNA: TGTGCCAGCAGCTCGTTCGGGGGGAAGTATGGCTACACCTTC. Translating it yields CASSSFGGKYGYTF.

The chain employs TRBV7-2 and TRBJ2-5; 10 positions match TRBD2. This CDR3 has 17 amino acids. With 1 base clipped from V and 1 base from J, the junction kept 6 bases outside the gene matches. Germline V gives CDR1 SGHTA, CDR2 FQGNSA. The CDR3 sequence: CASSLVLAGGPQETQYF. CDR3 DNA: TGTGCCAGCAGCTTAGTTTTAGCGGGGGGACCCCAAGAGACCCAGTACTTC.